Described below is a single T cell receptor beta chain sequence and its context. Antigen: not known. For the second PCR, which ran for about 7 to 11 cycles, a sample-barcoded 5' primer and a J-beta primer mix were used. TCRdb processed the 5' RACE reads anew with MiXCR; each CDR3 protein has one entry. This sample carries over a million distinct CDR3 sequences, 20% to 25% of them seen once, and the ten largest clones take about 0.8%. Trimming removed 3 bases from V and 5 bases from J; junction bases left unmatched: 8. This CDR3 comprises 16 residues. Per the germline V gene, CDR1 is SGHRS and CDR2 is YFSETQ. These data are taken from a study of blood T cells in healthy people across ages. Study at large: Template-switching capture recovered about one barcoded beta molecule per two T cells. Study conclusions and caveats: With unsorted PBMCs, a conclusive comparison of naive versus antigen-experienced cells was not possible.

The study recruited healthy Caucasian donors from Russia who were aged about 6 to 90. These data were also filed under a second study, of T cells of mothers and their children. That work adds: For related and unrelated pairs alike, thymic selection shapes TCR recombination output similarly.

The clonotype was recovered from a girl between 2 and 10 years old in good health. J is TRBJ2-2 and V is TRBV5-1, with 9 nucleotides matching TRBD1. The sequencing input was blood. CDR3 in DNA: TGCGCCAGCAGCTGGGGCGCGGACAGGGGAACCGGGGAGCTGTTTTTT. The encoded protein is CASSWGADRGTGELFF.